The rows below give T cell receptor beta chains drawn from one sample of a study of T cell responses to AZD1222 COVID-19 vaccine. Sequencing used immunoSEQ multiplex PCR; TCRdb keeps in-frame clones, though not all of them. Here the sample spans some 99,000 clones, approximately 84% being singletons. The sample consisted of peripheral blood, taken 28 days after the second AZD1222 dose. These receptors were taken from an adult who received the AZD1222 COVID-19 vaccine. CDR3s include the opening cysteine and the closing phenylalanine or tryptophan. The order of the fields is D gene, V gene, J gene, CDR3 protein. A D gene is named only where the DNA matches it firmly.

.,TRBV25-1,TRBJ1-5,CASSDDDRYQPQHF
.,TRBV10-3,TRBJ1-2,CAISDESEANYGYTF
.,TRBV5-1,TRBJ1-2,CASSPGVANYGYTF
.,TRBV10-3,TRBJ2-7,CAIRVDSTYEQYF
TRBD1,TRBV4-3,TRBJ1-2,CASSQDAQGAYGYTF
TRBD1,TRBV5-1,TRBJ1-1,CASSSLFPGQVSGQGMNTEAFF
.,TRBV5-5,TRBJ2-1,CASSLAEGASSQFF
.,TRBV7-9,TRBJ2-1,CASSLGESGPRGKQFF
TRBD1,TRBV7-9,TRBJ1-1,CASSLRWDSNTEAFF
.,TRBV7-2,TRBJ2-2,CASSLAGSGTGELFF
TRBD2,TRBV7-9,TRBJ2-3,CASSRSGAATDTQYF
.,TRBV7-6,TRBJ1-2,CASSQIQGINYGYTF
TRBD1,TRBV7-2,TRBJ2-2,CASSLQGGNTGELFF
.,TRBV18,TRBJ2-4,CASSITGPEAKNIQYF
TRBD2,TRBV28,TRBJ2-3,CASSSSGGTDTQYF
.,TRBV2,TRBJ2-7,CASSGGTGSYEQYF
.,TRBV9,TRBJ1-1,CASSPTGTEAFF
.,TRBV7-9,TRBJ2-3,CASSFSDTQYF
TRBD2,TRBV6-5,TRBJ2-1,CASSSTSGHYNEQFF
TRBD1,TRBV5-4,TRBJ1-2,CASSLRSGGSYGYTF
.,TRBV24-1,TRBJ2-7,CATSADPGTDFYEQYF
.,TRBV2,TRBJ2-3,CASRTSLDTQYF
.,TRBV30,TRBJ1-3,CAWSMNGNTIYF
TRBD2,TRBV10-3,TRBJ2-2,CAISESGGRRTVSGELFF
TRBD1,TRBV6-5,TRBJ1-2,CASSYRGPDYGYTF
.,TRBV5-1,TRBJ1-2,CASSLEAQANYGYTF
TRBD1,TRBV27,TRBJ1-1,CASSLQDRESTEAFF
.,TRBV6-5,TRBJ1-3,CASSYIYPDAGNTIYF
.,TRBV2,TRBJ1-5,CASSELADQPQHF
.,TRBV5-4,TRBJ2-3,CASSRVAGARVADTQYF
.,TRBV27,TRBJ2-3,CASTLGWGDTQYF
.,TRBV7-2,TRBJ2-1,CASSLDQGLNNEQFF
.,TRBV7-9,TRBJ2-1,CASTSGPNEQFF
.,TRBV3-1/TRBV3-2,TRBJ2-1,CASSPLDSSSYNEQFF
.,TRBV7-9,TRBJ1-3,CASSLRESSGNTIYF
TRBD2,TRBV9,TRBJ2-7,CASSPLQRGTYEQYF
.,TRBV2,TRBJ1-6,CASSEALGISPLHF
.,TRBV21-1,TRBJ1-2,CASRTYPNYGYTF
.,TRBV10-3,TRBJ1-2,CAISELSRAGTNYGYTF
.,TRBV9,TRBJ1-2,CASSARTPATYGYTF
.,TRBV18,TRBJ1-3,CASSPGAGDGNTIYF
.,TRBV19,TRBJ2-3,CASRGLIGTTGDTQYF
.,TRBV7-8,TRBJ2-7,CASSKTVEQYF
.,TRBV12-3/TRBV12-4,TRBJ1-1,CASSPDPNTEAFF
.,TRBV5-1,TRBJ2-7,CASSLEGGCVSYEQYF
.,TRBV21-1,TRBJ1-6,CASSNGTGQGLHSPLHF
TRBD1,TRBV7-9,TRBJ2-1,CASIEARGLYEQFF
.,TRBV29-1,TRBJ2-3,CSVGSTDTQYF
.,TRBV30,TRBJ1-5,CAWSVLDQPQHF